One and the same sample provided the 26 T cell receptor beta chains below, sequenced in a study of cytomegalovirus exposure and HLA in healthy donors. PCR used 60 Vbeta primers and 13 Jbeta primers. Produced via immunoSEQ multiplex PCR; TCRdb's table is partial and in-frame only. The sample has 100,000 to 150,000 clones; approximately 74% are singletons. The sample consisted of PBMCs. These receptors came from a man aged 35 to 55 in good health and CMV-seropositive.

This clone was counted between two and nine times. In DNA form, the CDR3 reads TGCGCCAGCAGCGGAGGGCCATCAAAACCCAGTGAGCAGTTCTTC. It codes for CASSGGPSKPSEQFF. V gene TRBV4-1 combines with J gene TRBJ2-1, with a possible D match to TRBD2 (6 bases). This CDR3 contains 15 residues. Germline V gives CDR1 MGHRA, CDR2 YSYEKL. V gave up 5 bases and J gave up 9 bases, with 20 bases separating them.

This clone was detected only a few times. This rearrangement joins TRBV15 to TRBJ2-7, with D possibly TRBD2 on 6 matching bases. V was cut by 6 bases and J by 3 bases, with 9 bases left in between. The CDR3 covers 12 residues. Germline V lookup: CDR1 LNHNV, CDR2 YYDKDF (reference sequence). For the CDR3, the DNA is TGTGCCACCAGTCAGACTAGCTACGAGCAGTACTTC. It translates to CATSQTSYEQYF.

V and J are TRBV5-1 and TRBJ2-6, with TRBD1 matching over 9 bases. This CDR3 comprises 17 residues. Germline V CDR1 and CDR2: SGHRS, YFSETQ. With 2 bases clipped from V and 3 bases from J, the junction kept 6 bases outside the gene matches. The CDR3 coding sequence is TGCGCCAGCAGCTTCGCCGGACAGGGGTTTGGGGCCAACGTCCTGACTTTC. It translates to CASSFAGQGFGANVLTF.

In nucleotides, the CDR3 is TGTGCCAGCAGCTCCGGGCTAGCCGCCTACAATGAGCAGTTCTTC. This encodes CASSSGLAAYNEQFF. The chain carries TRBV7-2 and TRBJ2-1, with D possibly matching TRBD2 (5 bases). Looked up from germline, CDR1 is SGHTA and CDR2 is FQGNSA. The V gene lost 4 bases and the J gene lost 2 bases, with 12 bases spanning the gap. The CDR3 contains 15 residues.

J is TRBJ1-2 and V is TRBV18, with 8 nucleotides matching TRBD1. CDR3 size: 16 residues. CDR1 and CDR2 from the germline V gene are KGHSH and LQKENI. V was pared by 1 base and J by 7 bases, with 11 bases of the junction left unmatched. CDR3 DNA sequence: TGTGCCAGCTCACCACTGTCTGGACAGGGATGGTCTGGCTACACCTTC. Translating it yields CASSPLSGQGWSGYTF.

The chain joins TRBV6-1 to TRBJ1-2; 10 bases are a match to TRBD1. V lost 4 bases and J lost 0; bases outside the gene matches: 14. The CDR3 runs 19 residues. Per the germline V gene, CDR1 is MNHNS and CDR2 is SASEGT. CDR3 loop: CASSAKGQGIIKANYGYTF. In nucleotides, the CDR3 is TGTGCCAGCAGTGCGAAGGGACAGGGGATAATTAAGGCTAACTATGGCTACACCTTC.

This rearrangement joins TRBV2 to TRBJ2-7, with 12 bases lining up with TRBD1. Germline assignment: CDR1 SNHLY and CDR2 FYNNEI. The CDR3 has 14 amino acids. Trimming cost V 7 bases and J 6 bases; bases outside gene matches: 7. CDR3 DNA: TGTGCCAGCACCGGGACAGGGGGCTTCTTCGAGCAGTACTTC. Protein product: CASTGTGGFFEQYF. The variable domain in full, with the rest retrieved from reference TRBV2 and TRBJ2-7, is EPEVTQTPSHQVTQMGQEVILRCVPISNHLYFYWYRQILGQKVEFLVSFYNNEISEKSEIFDDQFSVERPDGSNFTLKIRSTKLEDSAMYFCASTGTGGFFEQYFGPGTRLTVT.

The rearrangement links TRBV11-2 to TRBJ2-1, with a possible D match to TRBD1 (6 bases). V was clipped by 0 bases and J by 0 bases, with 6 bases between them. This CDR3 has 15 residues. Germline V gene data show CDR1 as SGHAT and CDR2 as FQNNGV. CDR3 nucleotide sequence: TGTGCCAGCAGCTTAGAAGGGGGCTCCTACAATGAGCAGTTCTTC. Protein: CASSLEGGSYNEQFF.

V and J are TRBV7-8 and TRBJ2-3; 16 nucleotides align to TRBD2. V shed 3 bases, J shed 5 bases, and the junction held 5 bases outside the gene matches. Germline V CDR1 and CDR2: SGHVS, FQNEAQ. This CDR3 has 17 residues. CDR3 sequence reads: CASSLGTSGGGVDTQYF. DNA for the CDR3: TGTGCCAGCAGCTTGGGGACTAGCGGGGGGGGAGTAGATACGCAGTATTTT.

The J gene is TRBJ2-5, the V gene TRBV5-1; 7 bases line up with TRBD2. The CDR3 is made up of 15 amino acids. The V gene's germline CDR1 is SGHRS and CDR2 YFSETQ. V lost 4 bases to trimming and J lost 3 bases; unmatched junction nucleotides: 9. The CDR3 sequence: CASSEPGLTKETQYF. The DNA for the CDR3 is TGCGCCAGCAGCGAACCGGGACTAACTAAAGAGACCCAGTACTTC.

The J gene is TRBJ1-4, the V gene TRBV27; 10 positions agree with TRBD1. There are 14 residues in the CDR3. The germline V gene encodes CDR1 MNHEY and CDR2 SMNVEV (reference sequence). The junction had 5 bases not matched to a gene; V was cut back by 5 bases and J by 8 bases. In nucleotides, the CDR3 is TGTGCCAGCAGTCTGACAGGGGGCTGGGAAAAACTGTTTTTT. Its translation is CASSLTGGWEKLFF.

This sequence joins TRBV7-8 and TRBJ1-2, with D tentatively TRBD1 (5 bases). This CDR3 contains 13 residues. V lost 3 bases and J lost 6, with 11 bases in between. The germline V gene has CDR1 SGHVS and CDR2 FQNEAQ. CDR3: CASSFVTEDGYTF. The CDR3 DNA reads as TGTGCCAGCAGCTTTGTGACAGAGGATGGCTACACCTTC.

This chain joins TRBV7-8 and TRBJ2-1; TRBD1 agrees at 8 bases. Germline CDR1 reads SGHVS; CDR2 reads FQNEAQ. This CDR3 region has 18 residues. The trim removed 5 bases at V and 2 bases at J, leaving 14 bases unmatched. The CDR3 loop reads CASSKGQALRGTYNEQFF. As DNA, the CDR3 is TGTGCCAGCAGCAAGGGACAGGCCCTAAGGGGGACCTACAATGAGCAGTTCTTC.

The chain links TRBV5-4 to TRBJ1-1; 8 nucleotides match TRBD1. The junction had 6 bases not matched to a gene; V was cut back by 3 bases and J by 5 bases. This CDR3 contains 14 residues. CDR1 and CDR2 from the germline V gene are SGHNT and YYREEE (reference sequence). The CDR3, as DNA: TGTGCCAGCAGCTCCGCGACAGGGGTGACTGAAGCTTTCTTT. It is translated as CASSSATGVTEAFF. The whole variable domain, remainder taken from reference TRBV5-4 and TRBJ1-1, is ETGVTQSPTHLIKTRGQQVTLRCSSQSGHNTVSWYQQALGQGPQFIFQYYREEENGRGNFPPRFSGLQFPNYSSELNVNALELDDSALYLCASSSATGVTEAFFGQGTRLTVV.

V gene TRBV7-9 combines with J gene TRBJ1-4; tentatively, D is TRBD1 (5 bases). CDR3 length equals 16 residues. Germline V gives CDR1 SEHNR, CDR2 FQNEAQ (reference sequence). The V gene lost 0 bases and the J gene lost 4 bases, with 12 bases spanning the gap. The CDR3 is CASSLARQMGNEKLFF. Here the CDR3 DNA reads TGTGCCAGCAGCTTAGCGAGACAGATGGGTAATGAAAAACTGTTTTTT.

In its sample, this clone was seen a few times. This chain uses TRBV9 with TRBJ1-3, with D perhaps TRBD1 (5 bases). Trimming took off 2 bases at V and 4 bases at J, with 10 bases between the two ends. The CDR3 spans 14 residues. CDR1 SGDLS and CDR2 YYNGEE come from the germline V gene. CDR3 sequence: CASSVAGSGNTIYF. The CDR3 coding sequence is TGTGCCAGCAGCGTTGCAGGGTCCGGAAACACCATATATTTT.

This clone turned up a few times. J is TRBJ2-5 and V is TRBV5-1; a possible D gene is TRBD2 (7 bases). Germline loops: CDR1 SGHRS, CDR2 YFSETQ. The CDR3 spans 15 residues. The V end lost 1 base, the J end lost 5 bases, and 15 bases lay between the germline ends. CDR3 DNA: TGCGCCAGCAGCTTGCTGGGGGGGCGAGAGGAGACCCAGTACTTC. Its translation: CASSLLGGREETQYF.

In DNA, the CDR3 is TGTGCCAGCAGCAACCTCAGGGGAGATACGCAGTATTTT. This encodes CASSNLRGDTQYF. The rearrangement uses TRBV7-2 and TRBJ2-3, with a weak D call TRBD1 (6 bases). The V end was cut by 5 bases, the J end by 5 bases, with 11 bases between. The CDR3 is 13 residues long. In germline, CDR1 is SGHTA, CDR2 FQGNSA.

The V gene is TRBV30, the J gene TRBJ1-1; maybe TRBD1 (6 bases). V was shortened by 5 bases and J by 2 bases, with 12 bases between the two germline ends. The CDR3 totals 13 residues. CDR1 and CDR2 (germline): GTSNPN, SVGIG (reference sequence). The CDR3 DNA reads TGTGCCTGGCAGGGGACCCATAACACTGAAGCTTTCTTT. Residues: CAWQGTHNTEAFF.

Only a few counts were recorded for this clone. DNA for the CDR3: TGTGCCAGTGGACAGGGGCAGCCCCAGCATTTT. It codes for CASGQGQPQHF. The chain links TRBV19 to TRBJ1-5; 9 nucleotides line up with TRBD1. The CDR3 is 11 amino acids. The V and J ends lost 8 bases and 7 bases, in that order; junction bases with no gene match: 0. Looked up from germline, CDR1 is LNHDA and CDR2 is SQIVND (reference sequence). Full variable domain (remainder filled in from reference TRBV19 and TRBJ1-5): DGGITQSPKYLFRKEGQNVTLSCEQNLNHDAMYWYRQDPGQGLRLIYYSQIVNDFQKGDIAEGYSVSREKKESFPLTVTSAQKNPTAFYLCASGQGQPQHFGDGTRLSIL.

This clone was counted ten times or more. The chain's CDR3 is CASSPHNRDNEQFF. The CDR3 DNA sequence: TGTGCCAGCAGCCCCCATAACCGGGACAATGAGCAGTTCTTC. The chain has TRBV7-7 and TRBJ2-1, with D uncertain. The V and J ends lost 5 bases and 5 bases respectively, with 13 bases between them. The CDR3 covers 14 residues. The germline V gene has CDR1 SSHAT and CDR2 FNYEAQ (reference sequence).

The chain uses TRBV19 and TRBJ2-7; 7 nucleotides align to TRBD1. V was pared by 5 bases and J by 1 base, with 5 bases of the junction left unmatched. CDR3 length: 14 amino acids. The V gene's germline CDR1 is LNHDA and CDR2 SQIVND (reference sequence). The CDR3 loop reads CASSHRDSSYEQYF. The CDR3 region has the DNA TGTGCCAGTAGTCACCGGGACAGTTCCTACGAGCAGTACTTC. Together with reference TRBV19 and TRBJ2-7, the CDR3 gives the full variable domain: DGGITQSPKYLFRKEGQNVTLSCEQNLNHDAMYWYRQDPGQGLRLIYYSQIVNDFQKGDIAEGYSVSREKKESFPLTVTSAQKNPTAFYLCASSHRDSSYEQYFGPGTRLTVT.

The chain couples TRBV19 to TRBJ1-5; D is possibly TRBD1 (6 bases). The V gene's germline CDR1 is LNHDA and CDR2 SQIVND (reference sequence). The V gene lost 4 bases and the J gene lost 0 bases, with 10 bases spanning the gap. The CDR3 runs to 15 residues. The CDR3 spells CASSTGTYSNQPQHF. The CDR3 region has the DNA TGTGCCAGTAGTACCGGGACATATAGCAATCAGCCCCAGCATTTT.

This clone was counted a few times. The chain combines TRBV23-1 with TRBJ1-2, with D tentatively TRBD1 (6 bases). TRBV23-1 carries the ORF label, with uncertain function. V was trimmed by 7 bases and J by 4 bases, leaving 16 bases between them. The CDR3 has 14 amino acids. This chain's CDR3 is CASTLRRGGYGYTF. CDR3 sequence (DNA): TGCGCCAGCACCCTACGAAGGGGGGGCTATGGCTACACCTTC.

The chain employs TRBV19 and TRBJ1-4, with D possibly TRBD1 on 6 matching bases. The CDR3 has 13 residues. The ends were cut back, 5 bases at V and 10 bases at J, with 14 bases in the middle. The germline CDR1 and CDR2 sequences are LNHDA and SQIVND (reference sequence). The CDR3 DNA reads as TGTGCCAGTAGTTCTCGGACAGCTAGAAAACTGTTTTTT. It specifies CASSSRTARKLFF.

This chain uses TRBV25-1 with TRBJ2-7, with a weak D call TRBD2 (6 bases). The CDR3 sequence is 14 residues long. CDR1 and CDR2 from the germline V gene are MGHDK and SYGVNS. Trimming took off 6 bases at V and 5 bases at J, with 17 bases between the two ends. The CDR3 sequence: CASRHWGDVHEQYF. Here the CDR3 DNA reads TGTGCCAGCAGGCACTGGGGGGACGTCCACGAGCAGTACTTC.